One and the same sample provided the 25 T cell receptor beta chains below, sequenced in a study of neurological immune-mediated disorders. A single record per CDR3 protein comes from TCRdb applying MiXCR to the 5' RACE reads. The sample lists roughly 60,000 distinct CDR3 sequences, 3% to 4% occurring once. The sequenced sample was PBMCs. The receptors derive from a woman aged 45-65 years with multiple sclerosis.

This clonotype was counted at least ten times. At one end, the junction sequence differs from germline, possibly due to a read error. The chain has TRBV7-9 and TRBJ2-7; D is uncertain. Germline V lookup: CDR1 SEHNR, CDR2 FQNEAQ (reference sequence). This CDR3 is 13 amino acids long. The CDR3 reads CASSLRKGHLIVF. Here the CDR3 DNA reads TGTGCCAGCAGCTTACGAAAAGGGCACCTTATTGTATTC.

This clonotype was seen a few times. The rearrangement links TRBV5-1 to TRBJ2-5; D might be TRBD1 (6 bases). Trimming removed 0 bases at V and 7 bases at J, with 13 bases between. The CDR3 has 14 amino acids. Germline lookup yields CDR1 SGHRS and CDR2 YFSETQ. The DNA for the CDR3 is TGCGCCAGCAGCTTGGGACAGGATCGGGGGACCCAGTACTTC. Amino acid sequence: CASSLGQDRGTQYF. The whole variable domain, remainder taken from reference TRBV5-1 and TRBJ2-5, is KAGVTQTPRYLIKTRGQQVTLSCSPISGHRSVSWYQQTPGQGLQFLFEYFSETQRNKGNFPGRFSGRQFSNSRSEMNVSTLELGDSALYLCASSLGQDRGTQYFGPGTRLLVL.

This clonotype has ten or more counts. V usage is TRBV20-1 and J usage is TRBJ2-1; weak D call: TRBD2 (5 bases). Germline V gene sequence: CDR1 DFQATT, CDR2 SNEGSKA (reference sequence). V dropped 5 bases and J dropped 10 bases, with 15 bases sitting between them. This CDR3 spans 12 amino acids. In DNA form, the CDR3 reads TGCAGTGCTTCCTATAGCGAGGTCGAGCAGTTCTTC. Its protein product is CSASYSEVEQFF.

This clonotype occurred many times. The chain employs TRBV30 and TRBJ2-1; D remains unclear. Trimming cost V 3 bases and J 2 bases, with 11 bases left between them. Germline lookup yields CDR1 GTSNPN and CDR2 SVGIG (reference sequence). This CDR3 contains 14 residues. The CDR3, as DNA: TGTGCCTGGAGACAGAGACGGACCTACAATGAGCAGTTCTTC. As protein: CAWRQRRTYNEQFF.

Many counts were recorded for this clonotype. The CDR3 region is CAISESSLGPDSPLHF. The CDR3 DNA sequence: TGTGCCATCAGTGAGTCGAGCTTAGGCCCGGATTCACCCCTCCACTTT. V usage is TRBV10-3 and J usage is TRBJ1-6; D ambiguous. The germline V and J ends were trimmed by 0 bases and 8 bases, with 14 bases remaining between them. CDR1 and CDR2 from the germline V gene are ENHRY and SYGVKD. This CDR3 is 16 amino acids long.

This clonotype was recorded at least ten times. The chain employs TRBV7-8 and TRBJ1-1; D is unresolved. The ends were cut back, 4 bases at V and 0 bases at J, with 15 bases in the middle. CDR3 length: 16 amino acids. The V gene's germline CDR1 is SGHVS and CDR2 FQNEAQ. Here the CDR3 DNA reads TGTGCCAGCAGCTCGGGCCACGGGCACTTGAACACTGAAGCTTTCTTT. As protein: CASSSGHGHLNTEAFF.

There are many counts of this clonotype. This chain uses TRBV12-3 or TRBV12-4 with TRBJ1-2; D not certain. V was shortened by 2 bases and J by 8 bases, with 9 bases between the two germline ends. CDR3 length equals 12 residues. The CDR3 protein is CASSLPRGGYTF. The DNA of the CDR3 is TGTGCCAGCAGTTTACCCCGAGGCGGCTACACCTTC.

This clonotype was recorded many times. V and J are TRBV10-3 and TRBJ2-1; D perhaps matches TRBD1 (6 bases). Germline CDR1 ENHRY, CDR2 SYGVKD. The CDR3 loop spans 12 amino acids. Trimming left V 5 bases short and J 10 bases short, with 12 bases between. The CDR3 DNA reads TGTGCCATCAGTCTGAACAGGGAGGAGCAGTTCTTC. This gives the protein CAISLNREEQFF.

The genes are TRBV6-6 and TRBJ1-1; 11 nucleotides agree with TRBD1. The CDR3 is 15 residues long. Germline V CDR1 and CDR2: MNHNY, SVGAGI (reference sequence). The ends lost 1 base at V and 7 bases at J; junction bases unmatched: 5. The CDR3 DNA sequence: TGTGCCAGCAGTTACTTGGGGACAGGGGGAAATGAAGCTTTCTTT. It codes for CASSYLGTGGNEAFF.

This clonotype was detected ten times or more. The chain has TRBV7-2 and TRBJ2-2; D not resolved. Trimming removed 6 bases from V and 1 base from J, with 15 bases in between. The germline gives CDR1 SGHTA, CDR2 FQGNSA. The CDR3 has 16 amino acids. The CDR3 DNA reads as TGTGCCAGCAGTCCCCCCGGAACGGAGAACACCGGGGAGCTGTTTTTT. Translated, it gives CASSPPGTENTGELFF.

This clonotype was counted many times. The rearrangement uses TRBV15 and TRBJ1-5, with D hard to call. The V end was cut by 0 bases, the J end by 6 bases, with 6 bases between. The CDR3 extends over 13 amino acids. CDR1 is LNHNV, CDR2 YYDKDF, per germline (reference sequence). Written as DNA, the CDR3 is TGTGCCACCAGCAGAGAATGGATTCAGCCCCAGCATTTT. As protein: CATSREWIQPQHF.

This clonotype occurred many times. This rearrangement joins TRBV7-2 to TRBJ2-3, with TRBD2 matching over 12 bases. CDR1 SGHTA and CDR2 FQGNSA come from the germline V gene. The trim removed 7 bases at V and 9 bases at J, leaving 17 bases unmatched. This CDR3 has 17 amino acids. In nucleotides, the CDR3 is TGTGCCAGCACCCTTCTGTCACTAGCGGGAGGAAAAGAAACGCAGTATTTT. This gives the protein CASTLLSLAGGKETQYF.

This clonotype appeared many times. V gene TRBV30 combines with J gene TRBJ1-1; D remains unclear. Germline V gene sequence: CDR1 GTSNPN, CDR2 SVGIG (reference sequence). V was trimmed by 1 base and J by 2 bases, leaving 14 bases between them. The CDR3 sequence is 15 residues long. CDR3 DNA: TGTGCCTGGAGTGGACTGGGAGGCTTTAACACTGAAGCTTTCTTT. This translates into CAWSGLGGFNTEAFF.

The chain links TRBV15 to TRBJ1-6; D ambiguous. The CDR3 is 13 residues long. The V and J ends lost 8 bases and 4 bases respectively, with 9 bases between them. Germline lookup yields CDR1 LNHNV and CDR2 YYDKDF (reference sequence). CDR3 DNA: TGTGCCACCTCCGTGGGTTATAATTCACCCCTCCACTTT. Its translation: CATSVGYNSPLHF. The complete variable domain, with remaining parts taken from reference TRBV15 and TRBJ1-6, reads DAMVIQNPRYQVTQFGKPVTLSCSQTLNHNVMYWYQQKSSQAPKLLFHYYDKDFNNEADTPDNFQSRRPNTSFCFLDIRSPGLGDTAMYLCATSVGYNSPLHFGNGTRLTVT.

This clonotype came up many times. The CDR3 sequence: CATGDSTDTQYF. The CDR3 DNA sequence: TGTGCCACCGGGGACAGCACAGATACGCAGTATTTT. This chain connects TRBV10-3 to TRBJ2-3, with D tentatively TRBD1 or TRBD2 (5 bases each). Trimming took off 10 bases at V and 0 bases at J, with 8 bases between the two ends. This CDR3 comprises 12 residues. Germline V CDR1 and CDR2: ENHRY, SYGVKD.

This clonotype was observed many times. The rearrangement uses TRBV20-1 and TRBJ2-1; 7 nucleotides match TRBD2. Trimming removed 5 bases from V and 1 base from J; junction bases left unmatched: 8. The CDR3 runs 15 residues. The germline V gene encodes CDR1 DFQATT and CDR2 SNEGSKA (reference sequence). The CDR3 DNA is TGCAGTGCTCCCGGACTAGTCGGTTCCTACAATGAGCAGTTCTTC. Translated: CSAPGLVGSYNEQFF.

This clonotype was counted between two and nine times. The DNA for the CDR3 is TGTGCCAGCAGTTACGAGGGCAGCCGACGGAGCATTCAGTACTTC. Amino acid sequence: CASSYEGSRRSIQYF. J is TRBJ2-4 and V is TRBV6-5; a possible D gene is TRBD2 (5 bases). Germline V gene sequence: CDR1 MNHEY, CDR2 SVGAGI. The CDR3 contains 15 residues. V lost 2 bases, J lost 9 bases, and 17 bases lay in between.

This clonotype was found a few times. The V call is TRBV12-3 or TRBV12-4, the J call TRBJ1-5; D is unclear. The CDR3 extends over 13 amino acids. Trimming stripped 5 bases from V and 4 bases from J, with 9 bases between. CDR3 protein: CASSHQRNQPQHF. CDR3 sequence (DNA): TGTGCCAGCAGTCACCAGAGAAATCAGCCCCAGCATTTT.

This clonotype was counted many times. The J gene is TRBJ2-3, the V gene TRBV7-2, with D perhaps assigned TRBD1 or TRBD2 (6 bases each). This CDR3 has 16 residues. Germline V gives CDR1 SGHTA, CDR2 FQGNSA. V lost 5 bases and J lost 4, with 19 bases in between. CDR3 amino acids: CASSPRRSGAPDTQYF. The CDR3 DNA sequence: TGTGCCAGCAGCCCCCGAAGGTCGGGGGCCCCAGATACGCAGTATTTT.

This clonotype appeared many times. This chain joins TRBV20-1 and TRBJ1-4; no firm D call. Germline loops: CDR1 DFQATT, CDR2 SNEGSKA (reference sequence). There are 13 residues in the CDR3. V was pared by 8 bases and J by 5 bases, with 15 bases between. The CDR3 sequence: CSPSPQNNEKLFF. The CDR3 nucleotides read TGCAGTCCAAGCCCCCAAAACAATGAAAAACTGTTTTTT.

This clonotype was seen only a few times. The V gene is TRBV20-1, the J gene TRBJ2-1; D remains ambiguous. The CDR3 length is 11 residues. The germline V and J ends were trimmed by 1 base and 6 bases, with 4 bases remaining between them. Germline V gene lookup returns CDR1 DFQATT and CDR2 SNEGSKA (reference sequence). The CDR3 loop is CSARVFNEQFF. The CDR3 DNA follows: TGCAGTGCTAGAGTTTTCAATGAGCAGTTCTTC.

Many counts were recorded for this clonotype. The V gene is TRBV12-3 or TRBV12-4, the J gene TRBJ1-2; TRBD1 matches 7 bases. The CDR3 has 13 amino acids. Trimming took 2 bases from V and 7 from J; bases not matched to a gene: 4. CDR3 in amino acids: CASSLKGAFGYTF. In nucleotides, the CDR3 is TGTGCCAGCAGTTTAAAGGGGGCTTTTGGCTACACCTTC.

In this sample, this clonotype turned up many times. The chain links TRBV24-1 to TRBJ1-5; TRBD1 is a possible D gene (6 bases). The CDR3 covers 16 residues. V was clipped by 4 bases and J by 0 bases, with 12 bases between them. Looked up from germline, CDR1 is KGHDR and CDR2 is SFDVKD. This chain's CDR3 is CATSDRTDLSNQPQHF. CDR3 in DNA: TGTGCCACCAGTGACCGGACAGATCTTAGCAATCAGCCCCAGCATTTT.

The rearrangement joins TRBV24-1 to TRBJ2-1, with 8 bases matching TRBD2. V dropped 0 bases and J dropped 6; count of bases not matched to a gene: 9. The CDR3 is made up of 17 amino acids. The germline CDR1 and CDR2 sequences are KGHDR and SFDVKD. The CDR3 region is CATSDLRLAGSGNEQFF. In nucleotides, the CDR3 is TGTGCCACCAGTGATTTGCGTCTAGCGGGTTCCGGCAATGAGCAGTTCTTC.

This clonotype was seen many times. This chain joins TRBV21-1 and TRBJ2-7; TRBD1 is the table's D call and was not checked against the DNA. TRBV21-1 is annotated as a pseudogene. This CDR3 contains 15 residues. In nucleotides, the CDR3 is TGTGCCAGCAGCAACCCGACAGGGACGTGCTACGAGCAGTACTTC. Translated: CASSNPTGTCYEQYF.